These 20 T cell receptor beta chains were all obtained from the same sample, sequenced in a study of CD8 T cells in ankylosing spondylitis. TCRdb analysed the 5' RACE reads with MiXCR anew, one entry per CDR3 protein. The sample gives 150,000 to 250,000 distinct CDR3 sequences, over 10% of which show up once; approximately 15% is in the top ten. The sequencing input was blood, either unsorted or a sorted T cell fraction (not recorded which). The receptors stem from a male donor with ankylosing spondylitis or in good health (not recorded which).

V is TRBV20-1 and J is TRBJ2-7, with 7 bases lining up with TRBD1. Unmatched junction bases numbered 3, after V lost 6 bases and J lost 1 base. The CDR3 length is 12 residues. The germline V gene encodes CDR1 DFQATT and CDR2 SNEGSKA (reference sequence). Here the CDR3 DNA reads TGCAGTGCATGGGACAGATCCTACGAGCAGTACTTC. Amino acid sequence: CSAWDRSYEQYF.

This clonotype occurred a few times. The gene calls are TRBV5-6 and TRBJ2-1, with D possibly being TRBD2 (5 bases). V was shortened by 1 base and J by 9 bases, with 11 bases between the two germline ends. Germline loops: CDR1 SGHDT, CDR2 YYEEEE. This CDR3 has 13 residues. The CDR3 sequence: CASSLLLGGEQFF. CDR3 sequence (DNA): TGTGCCAGCAGCTTGCTACTAGGCGGTGAGCAGTTCTTC.

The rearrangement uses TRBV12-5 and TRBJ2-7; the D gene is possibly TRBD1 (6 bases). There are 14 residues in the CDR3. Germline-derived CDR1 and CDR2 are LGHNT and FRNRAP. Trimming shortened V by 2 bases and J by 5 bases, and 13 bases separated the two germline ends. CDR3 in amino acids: CASGLPGQLDEQYF. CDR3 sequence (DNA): TGTGCTAGTGGTTTGCCGGGACAACTCGACGAGCAGTACTTC. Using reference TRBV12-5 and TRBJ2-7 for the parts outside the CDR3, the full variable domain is DARVTQTPRHKVTEMGQEVTMRCQPILGHNTVFWYRQTMMQGLELLAYFRNRAPLDDSGMPKDRFSAEMPDATLATLKIQPSEPRDSAVYFCASGLPGQLDEQYFGPGTRLTVT.

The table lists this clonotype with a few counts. The CDR3 DNA sequence: TGTGCCACCAGTGCGGAGGACAGGTACGAGCAGTACTTC. Translated, it gives CATSAEDRYEQYF. The rearrangement uses TRBV24-1 and TRBJ2-7; TRBD1 agrees at 7 bases. Germline loops: CDR1 KGHDR, CDR2 SFDVKD. This CDR3 spans 13 amino acids. Unmatched junction bases numbered 4, after V lost 5 bases and J lost 4 bases.

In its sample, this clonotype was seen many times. The CDR3 DNA is TGTGCCAGCAGTTCGAGGCTACGATACGAGCAGTACTTC. Amino acids: CASSSRLRYEQYF. The V call is TRBV12-3 or TRBV12-4, the J call TRBJ2-7; D unclear. Trimming cost V 4 bases and J 4 bases, with 11 bases left between them. The CDR3 totals 13 residues.

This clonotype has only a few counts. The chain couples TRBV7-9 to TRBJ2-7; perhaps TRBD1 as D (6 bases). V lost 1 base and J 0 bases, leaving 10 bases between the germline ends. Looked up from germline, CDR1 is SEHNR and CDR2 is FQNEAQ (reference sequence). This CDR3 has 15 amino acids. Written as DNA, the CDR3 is TGTGCCAGCAGCTTAGTTCAGGGGTTCTCCTACGAGCAGTACTTC. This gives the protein CASSLVQGFSYEQYF.

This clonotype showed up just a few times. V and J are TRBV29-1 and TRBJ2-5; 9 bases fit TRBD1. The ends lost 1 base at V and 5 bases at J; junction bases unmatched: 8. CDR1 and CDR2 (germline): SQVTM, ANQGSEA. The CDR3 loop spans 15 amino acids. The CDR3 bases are TGCAGCGTTGAAGGGACAGGGGACGCTACGGAGACCCAGTACTTC. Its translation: CSVEGTGDATETQYF.

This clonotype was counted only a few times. The CDR3 DNA follows: TGTGCCAGCAGTTCGTCGGGCACTGAAGCTTTCTTT. It yields the protein CASSSSGTEAFF. This rearrangement joins TRBV6-5 to TRBJ1-1; D unresolved. Trimming took 4 bases from V and 4 from J, leaving 7 bases between them. Per germline, CDR1 MNHEY and CDR2 SVGAGI. This CDR3 has 12 amino acids.

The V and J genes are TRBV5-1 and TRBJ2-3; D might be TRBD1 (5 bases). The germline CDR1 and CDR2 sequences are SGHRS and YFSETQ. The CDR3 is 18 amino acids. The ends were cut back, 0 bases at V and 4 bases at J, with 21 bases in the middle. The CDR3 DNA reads TGCGCCAGCAGCTTGGCAGGGTTGCCCGTTCTACGAGCAGATACGCAGTATTTT. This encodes CASSLAGLPVLRADTQYF.

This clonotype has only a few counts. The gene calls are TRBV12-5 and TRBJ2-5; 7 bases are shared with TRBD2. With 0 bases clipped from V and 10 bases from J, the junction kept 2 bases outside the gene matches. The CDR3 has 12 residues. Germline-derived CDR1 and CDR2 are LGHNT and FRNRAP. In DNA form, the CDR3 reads TGTGCTAGTGGTTTGGTGGCGGGGGACCAGTACTTC. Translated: CASGLVAGDQYF.

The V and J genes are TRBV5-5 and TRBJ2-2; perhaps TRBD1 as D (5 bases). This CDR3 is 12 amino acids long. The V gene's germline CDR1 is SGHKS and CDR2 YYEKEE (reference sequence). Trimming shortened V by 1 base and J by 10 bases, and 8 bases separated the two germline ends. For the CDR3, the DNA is TGTGCCAGCAGCTTGACAGGCGCGGAGCTGTTTTTT. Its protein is CASSLTGAELFF.

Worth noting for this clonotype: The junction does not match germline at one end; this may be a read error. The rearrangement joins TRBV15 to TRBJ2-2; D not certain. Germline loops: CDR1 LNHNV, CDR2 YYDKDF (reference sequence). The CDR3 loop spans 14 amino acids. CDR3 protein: CATRSRVSGGELFF. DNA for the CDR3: TGTGCCACCCGCAGTAGGGTCTCGGGCGGGGAGCTGTTTTTT.

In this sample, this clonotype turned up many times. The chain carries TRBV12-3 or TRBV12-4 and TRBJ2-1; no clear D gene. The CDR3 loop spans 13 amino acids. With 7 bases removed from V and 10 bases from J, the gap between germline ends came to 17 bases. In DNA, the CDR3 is TGTGCCAGCACTATACTGGGCGGTGTGGAGCAGTTCTTC. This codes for CASTILGGVEQFF.

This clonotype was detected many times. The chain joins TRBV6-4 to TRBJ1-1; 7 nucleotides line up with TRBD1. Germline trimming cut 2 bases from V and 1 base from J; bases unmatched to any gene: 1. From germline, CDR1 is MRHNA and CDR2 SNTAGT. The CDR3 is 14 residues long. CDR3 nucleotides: TGTGCCAGCAGTGACGGGACAGAGAACACTGAAGCTTTCTTT. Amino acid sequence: CASSDGTENTEAFF.

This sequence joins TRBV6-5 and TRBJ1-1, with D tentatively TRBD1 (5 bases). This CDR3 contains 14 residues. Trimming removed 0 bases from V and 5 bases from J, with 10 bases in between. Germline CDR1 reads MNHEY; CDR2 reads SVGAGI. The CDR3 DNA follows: TGTGCCAGCAGTTACTCACGGGGCAGAACTGAAGCTTTCTTT. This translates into CASSYSRGRTEAFF.

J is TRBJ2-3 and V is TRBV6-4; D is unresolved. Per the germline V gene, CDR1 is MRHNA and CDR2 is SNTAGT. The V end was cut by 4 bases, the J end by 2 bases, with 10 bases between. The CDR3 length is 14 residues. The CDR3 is CASSGAQDTDTQYF. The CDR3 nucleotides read TGTGCCAGCAGTGGCGCCCAAGACACAGATACGCAGTATTTT.

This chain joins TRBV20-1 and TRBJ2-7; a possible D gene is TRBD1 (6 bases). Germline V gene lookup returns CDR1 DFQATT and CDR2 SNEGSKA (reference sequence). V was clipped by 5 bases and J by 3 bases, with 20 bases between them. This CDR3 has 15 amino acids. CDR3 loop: CSARTVLPIIYEQYF. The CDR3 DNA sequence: TGCAGTGCTCGGACAGTCCTCCCAATTATCTACGAGCAGTACTTC.

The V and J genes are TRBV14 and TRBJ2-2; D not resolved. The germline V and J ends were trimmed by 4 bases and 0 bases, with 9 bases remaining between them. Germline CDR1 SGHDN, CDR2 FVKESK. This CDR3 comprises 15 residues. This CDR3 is CASSRLESNTGELFF. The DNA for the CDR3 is TGTGCCAGCAGCCGACTGGAGTCGAACACCGGGGAGCTGTTTTTT.

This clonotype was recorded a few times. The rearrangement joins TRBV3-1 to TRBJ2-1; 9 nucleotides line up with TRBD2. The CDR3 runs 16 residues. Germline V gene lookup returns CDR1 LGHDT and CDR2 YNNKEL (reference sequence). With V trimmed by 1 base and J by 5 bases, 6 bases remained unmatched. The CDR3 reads CASSQVPSGVNNEQFF. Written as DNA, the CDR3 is TGTGCCAGCAGCCAAGTACCTAGCGGGGTCAACAATGAGCAGTTCTTC.

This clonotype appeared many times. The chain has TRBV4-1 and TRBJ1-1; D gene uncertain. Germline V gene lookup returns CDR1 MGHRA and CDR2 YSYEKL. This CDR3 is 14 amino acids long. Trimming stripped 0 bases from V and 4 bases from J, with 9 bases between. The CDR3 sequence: CASSQDGRLTEAFF. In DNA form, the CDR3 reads TGCGCCAGCAGCCAAGATGGGCGCCTCACTGAAGCTTTCTTT.